This TCR beta chain came from a study of cytomegalovirus exposure and HLA in healthy donors. Study-wide findings and caveats: It was in a later analysis that TCR association rates were seen to vary by HLA locus, highest for DRB1 and lowest for HLA-C.

On this clone: What it binds is unknown.

The PCR ran on 60 Vbeta and 13 Jbeta primers. Assay: immunoSEQ multiplex PCR; the TCRdb copy retains only in-frame clones and omits some. Of around 100,000 clones in the sample, around 67% are singletons; the top ten hold roughly 3.5%. The sequence was obtained from a woman in her fifties or sixties in good health and CMV-seronegative. Sequencing was carried out using PBMCs.

The CDR3 protein is CAWSRGHLETQYF. In DNA form, the CDR3 reads TGTGCCTGGAGTAGGGGACACTTAGAGACCCAGTACTTC. V usage is TRBV30 and J usage is TRBJ2-5; D perhaps matches TRBD1 (6 bases). Germline V lookup: CDR1 GTSNPN, CDR2 SVGIG (reference sequence). The ends were cut back, 2 bases at V and 4 bases at J, with 11 bases in the middle. The CDR3 is made up of 13 amino acids.